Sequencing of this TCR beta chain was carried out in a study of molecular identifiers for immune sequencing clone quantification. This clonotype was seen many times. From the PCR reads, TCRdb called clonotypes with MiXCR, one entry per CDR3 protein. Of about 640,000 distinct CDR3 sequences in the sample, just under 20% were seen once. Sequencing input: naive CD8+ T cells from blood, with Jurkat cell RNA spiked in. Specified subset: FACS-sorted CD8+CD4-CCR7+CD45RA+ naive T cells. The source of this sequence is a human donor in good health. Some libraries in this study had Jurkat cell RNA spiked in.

For the CDR3, the DNA is TGCGCCAGCAGCCAAGAAAGGCGGGCGACCTACAATGAGCAGTTCTTC. Translating it yields CASSQERRATYNEQFF. The chain employs TRBV4-3 and TRBJ2-1; weak D call: TRBD2 (5 bases). Germline V gene data show CDR1 as LGHNA and CDR2 as YSLEER. Trimming took 0 bases from V and 2 from J, leaving 11 bases between them. The CDR3 length is 16 residues.